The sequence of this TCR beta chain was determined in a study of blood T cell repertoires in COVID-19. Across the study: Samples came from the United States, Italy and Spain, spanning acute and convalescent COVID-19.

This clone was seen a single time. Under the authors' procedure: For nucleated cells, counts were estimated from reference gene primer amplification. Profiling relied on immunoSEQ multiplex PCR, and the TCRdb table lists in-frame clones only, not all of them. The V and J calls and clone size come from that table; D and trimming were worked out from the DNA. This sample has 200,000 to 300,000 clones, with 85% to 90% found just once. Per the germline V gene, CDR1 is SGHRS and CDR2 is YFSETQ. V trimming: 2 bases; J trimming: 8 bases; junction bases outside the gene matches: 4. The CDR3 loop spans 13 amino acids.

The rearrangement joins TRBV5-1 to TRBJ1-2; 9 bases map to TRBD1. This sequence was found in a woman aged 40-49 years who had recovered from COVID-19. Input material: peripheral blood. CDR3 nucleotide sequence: TGCGCCAGCAGCTTTAACAGGGGGCGCGGCTACACCTTC. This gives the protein CASSFNRGRGYTF.